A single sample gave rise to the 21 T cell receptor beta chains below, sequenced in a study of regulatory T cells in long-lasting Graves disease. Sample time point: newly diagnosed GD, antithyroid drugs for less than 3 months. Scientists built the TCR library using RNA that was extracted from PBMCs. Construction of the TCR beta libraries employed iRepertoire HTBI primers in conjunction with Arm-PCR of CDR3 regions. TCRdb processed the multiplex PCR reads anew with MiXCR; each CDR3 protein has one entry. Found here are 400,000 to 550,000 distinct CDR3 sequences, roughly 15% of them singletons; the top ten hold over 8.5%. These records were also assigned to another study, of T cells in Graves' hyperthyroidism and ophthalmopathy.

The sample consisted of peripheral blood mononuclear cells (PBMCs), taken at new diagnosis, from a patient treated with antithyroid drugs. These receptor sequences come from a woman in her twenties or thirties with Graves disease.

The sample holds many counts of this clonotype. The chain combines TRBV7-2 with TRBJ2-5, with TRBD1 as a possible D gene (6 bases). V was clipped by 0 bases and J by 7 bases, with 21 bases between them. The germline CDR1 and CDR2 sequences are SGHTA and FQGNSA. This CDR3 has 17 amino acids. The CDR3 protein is CASSLAGRQAYFGTQYF. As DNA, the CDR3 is TGTGCCAGCAGCTTAGCAGGGAGACAGGCCTATTTTGGGACCCAGTACTTC.

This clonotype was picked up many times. The CDR3 region is CASSLAGLAGGPDYEQYF. The CDR3 DNA is TGTGCCAGCAGCTTAGCGGGACTAGCGGGAGGGCCTGACTACGAGCAGTACTTC. The chain links TRBV11-2 to TRBJ2-7, with 16 bases aligning to TRBD2. Trimming cost V 1 base and J 3 bases; bases outside gene matches: 6. The CDR3 contains 18 residues. Germline CDR1 SGHAT, CDR2 FQNNGV. The full variable domain, with the rest looked up from reference TRBV11-2 and TRBJ2-7, is EAGVAQSPRYKIIEKRQSVAFWCNPISGHATLYWYQQILGQGPKLLIQFQNNGVVDDSQLPKDRFSAERLKGVDSTLKIQPAKLEDSAVYLCASSLAGLAGGPDYEQYFGPGTRLTVT.

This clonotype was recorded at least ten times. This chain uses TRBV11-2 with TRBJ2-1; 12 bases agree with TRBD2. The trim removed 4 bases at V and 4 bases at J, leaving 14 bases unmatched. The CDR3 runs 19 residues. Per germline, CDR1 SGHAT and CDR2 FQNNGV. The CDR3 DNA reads TGTGCCAGCAGCTCCGTCCCGGGACTAGCGGGCGGTAGTTACAATGAGCAGTTCTTC. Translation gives CASSSVPGLAGGSYNEQFF.

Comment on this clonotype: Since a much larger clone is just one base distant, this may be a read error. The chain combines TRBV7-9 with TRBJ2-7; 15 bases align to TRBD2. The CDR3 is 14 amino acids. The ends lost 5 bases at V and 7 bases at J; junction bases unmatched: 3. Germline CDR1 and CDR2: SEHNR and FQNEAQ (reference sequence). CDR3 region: CASSLGTSGREQYF. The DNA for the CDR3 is TGTGCCAGCAGCCTCGGGACTAGCGGGAGGGAGCAGTACTTC.

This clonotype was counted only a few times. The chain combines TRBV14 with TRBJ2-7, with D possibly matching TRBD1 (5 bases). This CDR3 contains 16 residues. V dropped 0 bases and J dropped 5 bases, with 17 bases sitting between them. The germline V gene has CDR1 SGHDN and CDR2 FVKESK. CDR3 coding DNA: TGTGCCAGCAGCCAAGATTGGTCAGGGATTAGGGACGAGCAGTACTTC. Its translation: CASSQDWSGIRDEQYF.

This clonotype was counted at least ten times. As DNA, the CDR3 is TGTGCCACCAGCAGATGGGGCGGGGGGCCGGAGGCAGATACGCAGTATTTT. It codes for CATSRWGGGPEADTQYF. The chain combines TRBV15 with TRBJ2-3; 8 bases agree with TRBD2. V lost 2 bases and J lost 4; bases outside the gene matches: 11. In germline, CDR1 is LNHNV, CDR2 YYDKDF (reference sequence). The CDR3 is made up of 17 amino acids.

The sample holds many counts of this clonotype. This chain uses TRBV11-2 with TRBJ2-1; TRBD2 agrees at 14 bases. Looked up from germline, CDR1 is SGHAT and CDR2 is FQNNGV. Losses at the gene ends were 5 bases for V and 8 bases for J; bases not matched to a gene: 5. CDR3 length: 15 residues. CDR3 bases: TGTGCCAGCAGCCCGGGACTAGCGGGAGTGGATGAGCAGTTCTTC. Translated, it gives CASSPGLAGVDEQFF.

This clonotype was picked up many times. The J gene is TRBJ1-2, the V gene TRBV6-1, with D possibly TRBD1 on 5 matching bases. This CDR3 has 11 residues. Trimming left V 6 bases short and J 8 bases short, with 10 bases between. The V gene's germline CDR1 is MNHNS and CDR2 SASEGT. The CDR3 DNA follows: TGTGCCAGCAGCGGGGCCGCCGGCTACACCTTC. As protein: CASSGAAGYTF.

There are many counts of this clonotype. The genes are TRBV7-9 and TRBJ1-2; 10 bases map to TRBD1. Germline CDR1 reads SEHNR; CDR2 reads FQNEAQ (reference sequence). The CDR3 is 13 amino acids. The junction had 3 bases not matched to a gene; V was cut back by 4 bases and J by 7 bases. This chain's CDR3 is CASSSGTGVGYTF. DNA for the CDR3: TGTGCCAGCAGCTCCGGGACAGGGGTTGGCTACACCTTC. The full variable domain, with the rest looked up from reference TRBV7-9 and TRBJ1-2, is DTGVSQNPRHKITKRGQNVTFRCDPISEHNRLYWYRQTLGQGPEFLTYFQNEAQLEKSRLLSDRFSAERPKGSFSTLEIQRTEQGDSAMYLCASSSGTGVGYTFGSGTRLTVV.

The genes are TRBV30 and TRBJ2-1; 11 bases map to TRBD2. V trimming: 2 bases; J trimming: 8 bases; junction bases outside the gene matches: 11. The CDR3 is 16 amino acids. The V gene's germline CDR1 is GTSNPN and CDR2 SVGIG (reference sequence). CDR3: CAWSIKIAGGNYEQFF. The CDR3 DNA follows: TGTGCCTGGAGTATTAAAATAGCGGGAGGGAACTATGAGCAGTTCTTC.

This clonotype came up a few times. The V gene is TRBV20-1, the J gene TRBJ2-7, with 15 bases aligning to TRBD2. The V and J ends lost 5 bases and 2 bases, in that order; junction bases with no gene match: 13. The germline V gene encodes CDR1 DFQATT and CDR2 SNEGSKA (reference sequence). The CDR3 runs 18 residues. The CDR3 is CSAFPQGLAGGQAYEQYF. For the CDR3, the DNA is TGCAGTGCTTTCCCCCAGGGACTAGCGGGAGGCCAGGCCTACGAGCAGTACTTC.

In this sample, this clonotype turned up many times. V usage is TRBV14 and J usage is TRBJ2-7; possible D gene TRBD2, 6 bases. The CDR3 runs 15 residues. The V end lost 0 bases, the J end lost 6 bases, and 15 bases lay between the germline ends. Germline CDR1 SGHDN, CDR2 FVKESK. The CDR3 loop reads CASSQDPGSPAEQYF. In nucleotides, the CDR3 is TGTGCCAGCAGCCAAGATCCCGGGAGTCCGGCCGAGCAGTACTTC. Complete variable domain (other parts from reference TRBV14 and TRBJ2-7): EAGVTQFPSHSVIEKGQTVTLRCDPISGHDNLYWYRRVMGKEIKFLLHFVKESKQDESGMPNNRFLAERTGGTYSTLKVQPAELEDSGVYFCASSQDPGSPAEQYFGPGTRLTVT.

CDR3 nucleotides: TGTGCCACCAGCAAAGCCCCCTCGAGCTCCTACAATGAGCAGTTCTTC. This sequence encodes CATSKAPSSSYNEQFF. J is TRBJ2-1 and V is TRBV15; D not certain. CDR3 size: 16 residues. The germline gives CDR1 LNHNV, CDR2 YYDKDF (reference sequence). V was trimmed by 4 bases and J by 0 bases, leaving 13 bases between them.

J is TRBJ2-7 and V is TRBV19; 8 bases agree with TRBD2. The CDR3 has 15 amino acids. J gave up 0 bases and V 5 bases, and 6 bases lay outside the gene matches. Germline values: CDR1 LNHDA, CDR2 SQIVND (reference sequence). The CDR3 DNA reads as TGTGCCAGTAGTCCTAGCGGGCACAGCTCCTACGAGCAGTACTTC. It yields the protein CASSPSGHSSYEQYF.

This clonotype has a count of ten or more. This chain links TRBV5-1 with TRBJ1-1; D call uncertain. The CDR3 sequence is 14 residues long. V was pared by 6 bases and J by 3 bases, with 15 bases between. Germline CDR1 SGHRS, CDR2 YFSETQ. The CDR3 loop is CASNRAIGDTEAFF. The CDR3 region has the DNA TGCGCCAGCAATAGGGCAATTGGGGACACTGAAGCTTTCTTT. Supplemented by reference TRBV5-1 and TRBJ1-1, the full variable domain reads KAGVTQTPRYLIKTRGQQVTLSCSPISGHRSVSWYQQTPGQGLQFLFEYFSETQRNKGNFPGRFSGRQFSNSRSEMNVSTLELGDSALYLCASNRAIGDTEAFFGQGTRLTVV.

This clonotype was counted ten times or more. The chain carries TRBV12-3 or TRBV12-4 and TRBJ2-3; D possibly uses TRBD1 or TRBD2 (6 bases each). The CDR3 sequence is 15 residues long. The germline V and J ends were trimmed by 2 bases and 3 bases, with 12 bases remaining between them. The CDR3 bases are TGTGCCAGCAGTTTATGGGGGGCGGATACAGATACGCAGTATTTT. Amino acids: CASSLWGADTDTQYF.

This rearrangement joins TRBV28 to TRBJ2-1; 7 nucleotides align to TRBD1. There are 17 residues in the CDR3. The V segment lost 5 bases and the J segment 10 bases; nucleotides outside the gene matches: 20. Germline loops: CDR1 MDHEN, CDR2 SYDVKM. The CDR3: CASSDYSRGKRTYEQFF. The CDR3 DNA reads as TGTGCCAGCAGTGATTATTCCAGGGGGAAAAGAACCTACGAGCAGTTCTTC.

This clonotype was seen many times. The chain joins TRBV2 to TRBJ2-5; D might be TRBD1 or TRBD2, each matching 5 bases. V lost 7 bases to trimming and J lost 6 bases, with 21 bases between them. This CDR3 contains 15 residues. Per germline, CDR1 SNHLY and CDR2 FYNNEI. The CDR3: CASTTPGAGVQTQYF. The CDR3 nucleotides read TGTGCCAGCACCACGCCCGGGGCAGGCGTTCAGACCCAGTACTTC.

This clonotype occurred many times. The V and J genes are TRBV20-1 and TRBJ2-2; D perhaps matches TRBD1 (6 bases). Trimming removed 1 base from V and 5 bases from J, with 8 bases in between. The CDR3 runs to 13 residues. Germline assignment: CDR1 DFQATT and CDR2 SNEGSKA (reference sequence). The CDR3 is CSARVQGTGELFF. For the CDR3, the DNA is TGCAGTGCTAGAGTACAGGGAACCGGGGAGCTGTTTTTT.

The CDR3 region has the DNA TGCAGTGCTAGAGATTTAGCGGGAGACACCGGGGAGCTGTTTTTT. Translation gives CSARDLAGDTGELFF. The rearrangement joins TRBV20-1 to TRBJ2-2; 9 nucleotides agree with TRBD2. This CDR3 contains 15 residues. V was clipped by 0 bases and J by 3 bases; unmatched bases: 2. Germline-derived CDR1 and CDR2 are DFQATT and SNEGSKA (reference sequence).

The chain's CDR3 is CASSAGQRWSEQYF. The CDR3 nucleotides are TGTGCCAGCAGCGCCGGACAGCGTTGGAGCGAGCAGTACTTC. The J gene is TRBJ2-7, the V gene TRBV9; D might be TRBD1 (6 bases). This CDR3 has 14 amino acids. Germline V gives CDR1 SGDLS, CDR2 YYNGEE. Trimming shortened V by 3 bases and J by 6 bases, and 16 bases separated the two germline ends.